Listed here are 26 T cell receptor beta chains from one sample, sequenced in a study of blood T cell repertoires in COVID-19. Clones were read by immunoSEQ multiplex PCR, and TCRdb kept only the in-frame ones, dropping some. The sample records under 400,000 clones, 87% being singletons. Sequenced material: peripheral blood. The receptors were gathered from a woman in her thirties with COVID-19, enrolled during active disease.

The genes are TRBV24-1 and TRBJ1-5; 7 bases fit TRBD1. This CDR3 is 15 amino acids long. V shed 2 bases and J 5 bases; nucleotides not matched to a gene: 5. Germline V lookup: CDR1 KGHDR, CDR2 SFDVKD. The CDR3 nucleotides are TGTGCCACCAGTGATTCCAGCAGGGGGGATCAGCCCCAGCATTTT. Its translation is CATSDSSRGDQPQHF.

The genes are TRBV24-1 and TRBJ1-1; D remains unclear. Trimming left V 6 bases short and J 1 base short, with 8 bases between. The CDR3 loop spans 13 amino acids. Germline-derived CDR1 and CDR2 are KGHDR and SFDVKD. CDR3 sequence reads: CATSREGNTEAFF. The DNA of the CDR3 is TGTGCCACCAGTCGAGAGGGGAACACTGAAGCTTTCTTT.

The V and J genes are TRBV13 and TRBJ1-1; a weak D match, TRBD1 (6 bases). The CDR3 runs to 13 residues. The germline gives CDR1 PRHDT, CDR2 FYEKMQ (reference sequence). V dropped 5 bases and J dropped 6 bases, with 13 bases sitting between them. In DNA, the CDR3 is TGTGCCAGCAGCACCCAGACAGGTTCTGAAGCTTTCTTT. Its protein product is CASSTQTGSEAFF.

The chain links TRBV5-1 to TRBJ2-7; TRBD2 is a possible D gene (7 bases). The germline gives CDR1 SGHRS, CDR2 YFSETQ. This CDR3 has 14 residues. V lost 1 base and J lost 4, with 12 bases in between. CDR3 amino acids: CASSLWGGSYEQYF. The CDR3 DNA reads as TGCGCCAGCAGCTTGTGGGGGGGCTCATACGAGCAGTACTTC. The variable domain in full, completed from reference TRBV5-1 and TRBJ2-7, reads KAGVTQTPRYLIKTRGQQVTLSCSPISGHRSVSWYQQTPGQGLQFLFEYFSETQRNKGNFPGRFSGRQFSNSRSEMNVSTLELGDSALYLCASSLWGGSYEQYFGPGTRLTVT.

The chain joins TRBV6-6 to TRBJ2-5, with 8 bases identical to TRBD1. Germline CDR1 is MNHNY and CDR2 is SVGAGI (reference sequence). J gave up 5 bases and V 4 bases, and 6 bases lay outside the gene matches. The CDR3 consists of 14 residues. In DNA form, the CDR3 reads TGTGCCAGCAGTTTGATGACAGGGGAGGAGACCCAGTACTTC. It yields the protein CASSLMTGEETQYF.

This sequence joins TRBV19 and TRBJ1-2; unclear D gene. Trimming removed 0 bases from V and 7 bases from J, with 12 bases in between. The CDR3 is 14 amino acids. The germline gives CDR1 LNHDA, CDR2 SQIVND (reference sequence). CDR3 nucleotides: TGTGCCAGTAGTATAGAGGTCGGGGTACGTGGCTACACCTTC. Protein: CASSIEVGVRGYTF.

This sequence joins TRBV9 and TRBJ2-2; tentatively, D is TRBD2 (6 bases). CDR1 is SGDLS and CDR2 is YYNGEE in the germline V gene. The CDR3 runs 17 residues. V lost 3 bases and J 6 bases, leaving 21 bases between the germline ends. CDR3 amino acids: CASSGPSHGSEAGELFF. The CDR3 DNA follows: TGTGCCAGCAGCGGACCCAGCCACGGGAGTGAGGCCGGGGAGCTGTTTTTT.

J is TRBJ2-1 and V is TRBV5-1; D perhaps matches TRBD2 (5 bases). CDR1 is SGHRS and CDR2 is YFSETQ in the germline V gene. This CDR3 is built from 17 residues. V lost 0 bases and J lost 4, with 17 bases in between. This CDR3 is CASSLESLDSGYNEQFF. CDR3 nucleotide sequence: TGCGCCAGCAGCTTGGAATCCTTGGACTCCGGTTACAATGAGCAGTTCTTC.

This clone was found once. The same CDR3 also results from other DNA sequences found in this sample. V is TRBV20-1 and J is TRBJ2-5, with D unclear. From germline, CDR1 is DFQATT and CDR2 SNEGSKA (reference sequence). V shed 7 bases and J shed 1 base, with 7 bases lying between them. The CDR3 length is 11 residues. The CDR3 DNA follows: TGCAGTGGTCAGATCCAAGAGACCCAGTACTTC. Translated: CSGQIQETQYF.

V and J are TRBV9 and TRBJ2-3, with D maybe TRBD2 (5 bases). From germline, CDR1 is SGDLS and CDR2 YYNGEE. There are 14 residues in the CDR3. Trimming shortened V by 3 bases and J by 6 bases, and 14 bases separated the two germline ends. CDR3 DNA sequence: TGTGCCAGCAGCGCCCGGGATCCCTCGGATACGCAGTATTTT. It is translated as CASSARDPSDTQYF.

This clone has only one observation. CDR3 nucleotides: TGTGCCAGCAGTTCTCCGGGACAGGCGGCCTCTGGGGCCAACGTCCTGACTTTC. It specifies CASSSPGQAASGANVLTF. The V call is TRBV28, the J call TRBJ2-6; 8 nucleotides match TRBD1. CDR1 MDHEN and CDR2 SYDVKM come from the germline V gene. This CDR3 is 18 amino acids long. The junction had 8 bases not matched to a gene; V was cut back by 4 bases and J by 0 bases. Supplemented by reference TRBV28 and TRBJ2-6, the full variable domain reads DVKVTQSSRYLVKRTGEKVFLECVQDMDHENMFWYRQDPGLGLRLIYFSYDVKMKEKGDIPEGYSVSREKKERFSLILESASTNQTSMYLCASSSPGQAASGANVLTFGAGSRLTVL.

The CDR3 DNA follows: TGTGCCAGCAGCTTTAGCGGGAGTTTGAATGAGCAGTTCTTC. Translated: CASSFSGSLNEQFF. The chain couples TRBV11-2 to TRBJ2-1; TRBD2 matches at 9 bases. The CDR3 runs to 14 residues. Per the germline V gene, CDR1 is SGHAT and CDR2 is FQNNGV. V trimming: 3 bases; J trimming: 7 bases; junction bases outside the gene matches: 4.

The CDR3 DNA reads as TGTGCCAGCAGGCAGGGTTCGGCTAACTATGGCTACACCTTC. It specifies CASRQGSANYGYTF. This sequence joins TRBV28 and TRBJ1-2; D might be TRBD1 (5 bases). This CDR3 contains 14 residues. Germline CDR1 MDHEN, CDR2 SYDVKM. V dropped 6 bases and J dropped 0 bases, with 11 bases sitting between them.

This clone was seen once. The chain is built from TRBV7-9 and TRBJ2-3, with D tentatively TRBD2 (5 bases). This CDR3 has 14 residues. Germline CDR1 is SEHNR and CDR2 is FQNEAQ (reference sequence). Trimming pared 1 base from V and 5 bases from J, leaving 10 bases between. CDR3 DNA sequence: TGTGCCAGCAGCTTAGAATTAGCGAGAGATACGCAGTATTTT. Protein product: CASSLELARDTQYF.

J is TRBJ2-3 and V is TRBV23-1; 14 bases agree with TRBD2. TRBV23-1 is an ORF, with its function uncertain. V trimming: 3 bases; J trimming: 5 bases; junction bases outside the gene matches: 13. This CDR3 is 19 amino acids long. This CDR3 is CASSHRQPGLAGAGDTQYF. CDR3 DNA sequence: TGCGCCAGCAGTCATAGACAGCCGGGACTAGCGGGAGCGGGAGATACGCAGTATTTT.

V gene TRBV7-2 combines with J gene TRBJ2-7, with 12 bases lining up with TRBD2. Germline V lookup: CDR1 SGHTA, CDR2 FQGNSA. The CDR3 is 18 residues long. J was trimmed by 4 bases and V by 4 bases; bases with no gene match: 14. The CDR3 coding sequence is TGTGCCAGCAGCTCAAAGGGGGCTAGCGGGAGGGCCGGGTACGAGCAGTACTTC. Its translation is CASSSKGASGRAGYEQYF.

This sequence joins TRBV19 and TRBJ1-4; D unclear. The CDR3 covers 13 residues. Germline values: CDR1 LNHDA, CDR2 SQIVND (reference sequence). Trimming removed 3 bases from V and 8 bases from J, with 10 bases in between. As DNA, the CDR3 is TGTGCCAGTAGTATGGACCGGGAGGAAAAACTGTTTTTT. The encoded protein is CASSMDREEKLFF.

V gene TRBV11-2 combines with J gene TRBJ2-1; 7 bases align to TRBD1. CDR3 length: 15 amino acids. Germline V gene data show CDR1 as SGHAT and CDR2 as FQNNGV. Unmatched junction bases numbered 5, after V lost 0 bases and J lost 6 bases. CDR3 nucleotide sequence: TGTGCCAGCAGCTTAGATAGGTCAGGGGGCAATGAGCAGTTCTTC. It translates to CASSLDRSGGNEQFF.

This clone appeared once. This rearrangement joins TRBV12-3 or TRBV12-4 to TRBJ2-3; D gene uncertain. The CDR3 spans 11 residues. The V end was cut by 8 bases, the J end by 2 bases, with 5 bases between. The DNA for the CDR3 is TGTGCCAGCGCCTACACAGATACGCAGTATTTT. This codes for CASAYTDTQYF.

The genes are TRBV5-4 and TRBJ2-7; 7 bases fit TRBD1. CDR1 is SGHNT, CDR2 YYREEE, per germline (reference sequence). The CDR3 contains 14 residues. J gave up 0 bases and V 3 bases, and 3 bases lay outside the gene matches. CDR3 in amino acids: CASSSRDSSYEQYF. CDR3 coding DNA: TGTGCCAGCAGCTCCCGGGACAGCTCCTACGAGCAGTACTTC.

This clone was recorded only once. The J gene is TRBJ2-6, the V gene TRBV25-1; 7 positions agree with TRBD1. Germline loops: CDR1 MGHDK, CDR2 SYGVNS. The CDR3 is 16 residues long. The junction had 5 bases not matched to a gene; V was cut back by 4 bases and J by 2 bases. CDR3 loop: CASSVTGVTGANVLTF. In DNA, the CDR3 is TGTGCCAGCAGTGTAACAGGGGTCACTGGGGCCAACGTCCTGACTTTC.

The V gene is TRBV11-2, the J gene TRBJ2-7, with D unclear. The CDR3 has 12 residues. V lost 3 bases to trimming and J lost 4 bases, with 7 bases between them. Germline lookup yields CDR1 SGHAT and CDR2 FQNNGV. The CDR3 here is CASSFFLYEQYF. CDR3 coding DNA: TGTGCCAGCAGCTTTTTTTTATACGAGCAGTACTTC.

The chain has TRBV18 and TRBJ2-3, with TRBD1 matching over 8 bases. The CDR3 spans 15 residues. J was trimmed by 6 bases and V by 2 bases; bases with no gene match: 7. Per the germline V gene, CDR1 is KGHSH and CDR2 is LQKENI. CDR3 in amino acids: CASSPDQGARDTQYF. DNA for the CDR3: TGTGCCAGCTCACCAGATCAGGGGGCGCGCGATACGCAGTATTTT.

The rearrangement links TRBV7-2 to TRBJ2-5; TRBD2 aligns across 10 bases. The V gene's germline CDR1 is SGHTA and CDR2 FQGNSA. The length of the CDR3 is 15 residues. V trimming: 0 bases; J trimming: 3 bases; junction bases outside the gene matches: 1. Here the CDR3 reads CASSLAGTSEETQYF. In nucleotides, the CDR3 is TGTGCCAGCAGCTTAGCCGGGACTAGCGAAGAGACCCAGTACTTC.

V usage is TRBV29-1 and J usage is TRBJ1-1, with D perhaps matching TRBD1 (5 bases). This CDR3 has 13 residues. With 5 bases removed from V and 4 bases from J, the gap between germline ends came to 14 bases. The V gene's germline CDR1 is SQVTM and CDR2 ANQGSEA. This chain's CDR3 is CSVSPREGTEAFF. CDR3 sequence (DNA): TGCAGCGTTTCACCCAGGGAAGGCACTGAAGCTTTCTTT.

As for this clone: No DNA is shown, since the ends of the CDR3 on it are uncertain; the CDR3 is the one TCRdb lists. V and J are TRBV27 and TRBJ1-6. With termini counted, the CDR3 has 12 amino acids. Looked up from germline, CDR1 is MNHEY and CDR2 is SMNVEV (reference sequence). CDR3 loop: CASSSSDLALHF.